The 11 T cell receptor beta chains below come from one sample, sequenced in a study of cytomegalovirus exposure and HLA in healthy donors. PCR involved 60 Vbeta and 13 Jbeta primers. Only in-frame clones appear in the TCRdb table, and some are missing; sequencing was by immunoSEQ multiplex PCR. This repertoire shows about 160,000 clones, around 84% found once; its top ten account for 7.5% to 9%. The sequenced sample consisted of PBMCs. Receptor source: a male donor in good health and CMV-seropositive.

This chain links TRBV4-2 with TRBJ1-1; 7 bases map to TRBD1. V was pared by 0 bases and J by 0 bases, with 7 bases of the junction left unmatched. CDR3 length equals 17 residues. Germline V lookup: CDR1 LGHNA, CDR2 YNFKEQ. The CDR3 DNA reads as TGTGCCAGCAGCCAAGAGAGGACAGGAGTAGTGAACACTGAAGCTTTCTTT. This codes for CASSQERTGVVNTEAFF.

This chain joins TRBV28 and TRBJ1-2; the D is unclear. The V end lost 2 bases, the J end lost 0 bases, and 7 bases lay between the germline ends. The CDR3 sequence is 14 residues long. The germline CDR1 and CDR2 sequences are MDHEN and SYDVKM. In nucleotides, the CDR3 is TGTGCCAGCAGTTTAGGGCAGCCTAACTATGGCTACACCTTC. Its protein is CASSLGQPNYGYTF.

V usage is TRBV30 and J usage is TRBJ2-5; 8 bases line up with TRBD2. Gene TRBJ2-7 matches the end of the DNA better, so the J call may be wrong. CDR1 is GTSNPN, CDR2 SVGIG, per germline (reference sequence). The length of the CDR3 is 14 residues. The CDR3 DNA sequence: TGTGCCTGGAGTGTACATAGCGGGACTGACGAGCAGTACTTC. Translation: CAWSVHSGTDEQYF.

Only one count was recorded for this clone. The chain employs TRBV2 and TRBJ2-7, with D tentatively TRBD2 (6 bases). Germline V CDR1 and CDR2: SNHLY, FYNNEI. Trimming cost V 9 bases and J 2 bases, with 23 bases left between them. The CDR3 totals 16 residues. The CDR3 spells CASYGDGRGIPYEQYF. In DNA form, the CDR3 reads TGTGCCAGTTACGGCGATGGTCGGGGGATACCCTACGAGCAGTACTTC.

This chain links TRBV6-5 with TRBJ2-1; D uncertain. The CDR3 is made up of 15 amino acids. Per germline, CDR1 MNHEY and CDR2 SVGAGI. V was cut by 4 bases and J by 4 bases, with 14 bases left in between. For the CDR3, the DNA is TGTGCCAGCAGTTCAGGCTTATCCACTTACAATGAGCAGTTCTTC. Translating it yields CASSSGLSTYNEQFF.

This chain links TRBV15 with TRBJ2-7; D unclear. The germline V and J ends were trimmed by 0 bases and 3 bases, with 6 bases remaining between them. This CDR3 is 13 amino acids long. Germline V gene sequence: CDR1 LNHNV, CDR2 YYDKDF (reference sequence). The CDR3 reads CATSRDNSYEQYF. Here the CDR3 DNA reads TGTGCCACCAGCAGAGATAACAGCTACGAGCAGTACTTC.

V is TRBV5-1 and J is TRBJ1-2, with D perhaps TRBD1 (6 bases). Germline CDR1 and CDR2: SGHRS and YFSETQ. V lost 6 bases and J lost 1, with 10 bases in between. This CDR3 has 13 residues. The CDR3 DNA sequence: TGCGCCAGCAAGGGAGGGGGTAACTATGGCTACACCTTC. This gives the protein CASKGGGNYGYTF.

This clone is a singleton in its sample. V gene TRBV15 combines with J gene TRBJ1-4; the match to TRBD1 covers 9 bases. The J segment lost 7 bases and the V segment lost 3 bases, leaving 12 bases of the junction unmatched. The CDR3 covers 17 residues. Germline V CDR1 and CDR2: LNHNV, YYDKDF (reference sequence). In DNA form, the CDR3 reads TGTGCCACCAGCAGGGCTGGGACAGGGACCAGTGGTGAAAAACTGTTTTTT. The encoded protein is CATSRAGTGTSGEKLFF.

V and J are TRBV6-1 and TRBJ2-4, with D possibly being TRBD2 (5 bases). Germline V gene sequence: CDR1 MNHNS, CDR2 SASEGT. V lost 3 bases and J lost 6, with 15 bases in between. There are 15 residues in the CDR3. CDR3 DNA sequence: TGTGCCAGCAGTGATAGAGGTTCTCGGGGAAACATTCAGTACTTC. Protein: CASSDRGSRGNIQYF.

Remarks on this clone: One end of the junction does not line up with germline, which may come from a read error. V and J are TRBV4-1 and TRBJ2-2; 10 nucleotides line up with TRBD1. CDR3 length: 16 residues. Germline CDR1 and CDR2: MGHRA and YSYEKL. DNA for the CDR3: TGCGCCAGCAGCCAAGGACAGGGGGCGAACTCCGGGGAGCTGTTTTTT. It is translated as CASSQGQGANSGELFF.

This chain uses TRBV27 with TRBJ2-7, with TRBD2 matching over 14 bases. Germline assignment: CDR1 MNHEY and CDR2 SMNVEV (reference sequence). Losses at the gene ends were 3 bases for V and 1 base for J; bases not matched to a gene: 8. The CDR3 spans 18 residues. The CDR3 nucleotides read TGTGCCAGCAGTTTTCGGCAGGGGACTAGCGGGAGATCCTACGAGCAGTACTTC. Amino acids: CASSFRQGTSGRSYEQYF.